What follows is one T cell receptor (beta chain) and its context. This CDR3 region has 16 residues. Germline CDR1 reads MNHEY; CDR2 reads SVGAGI. The data were produced by immunoSEQ multiplex PCR, yet TCRdb's version contains in-frame clones alone and is incomplete. Seen here are about 66,000 clones, 90% observed once, and the top ten hold more than 1.4%. This sample was taken from a study of T cell changes during pregnancy in multiple sclerosis. The chain uses TRBV6-5 and TRBJ2-5; D is perhaps TRBD2 (5 bases). The end of the DNA aligns better with TRBJ2-7, so the J call may be wrong. The material was peripheral blood, obtained in the third trimester of pregnancy. The sequence derives from a female donor with multiple sclerosis, enrolled in a pregnancy study. The CDR3 loop is CASSYSKAWTAYEQYF. DNA of the CDR3: TGTGCCAGCAGTTACTCAAAAGCGTGGACTGCCTACGAGCAGTACTTC.